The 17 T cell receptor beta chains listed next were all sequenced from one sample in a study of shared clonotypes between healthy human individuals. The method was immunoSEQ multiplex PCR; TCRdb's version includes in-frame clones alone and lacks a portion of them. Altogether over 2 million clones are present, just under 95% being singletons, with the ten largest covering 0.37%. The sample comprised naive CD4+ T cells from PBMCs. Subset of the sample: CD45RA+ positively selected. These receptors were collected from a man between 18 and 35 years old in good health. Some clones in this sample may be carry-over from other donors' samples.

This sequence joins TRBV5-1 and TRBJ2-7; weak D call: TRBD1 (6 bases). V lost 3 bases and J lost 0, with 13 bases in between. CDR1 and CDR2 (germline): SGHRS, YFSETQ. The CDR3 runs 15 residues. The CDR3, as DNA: TGCGCCAGCAGCTCGGGACACGTAAACTCCTACGAGCAGTACTTC. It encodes CASSSGHVNSYEQYF.

The chain's CDR3 is CASSLLGGPIYEQYF. DNA of the CDR3: TGTGCCAGCAGTTTATTGGGGGGCCCTATCTACGAGCAGTACTTC. This rearrangement joins TRBV27 to TRBJ2-7; D may match TRBD1 or TRBD2 (6 bases each). V was clipped by 1 base and J by 3 bases, with 13 bases between them. CDR3 length: 15 residues. Germline CDR1 and CDR2: MNHEY and SMNVEV (reference sequence).

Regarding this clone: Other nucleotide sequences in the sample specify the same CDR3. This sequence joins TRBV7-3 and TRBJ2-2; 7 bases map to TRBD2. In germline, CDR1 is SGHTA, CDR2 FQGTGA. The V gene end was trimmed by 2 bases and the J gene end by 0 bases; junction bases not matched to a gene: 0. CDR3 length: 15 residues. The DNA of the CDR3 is TGTGCCAGCAGCTTAGGACTAGCGAACACCGGGGAGCTGTTTTTT. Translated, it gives CASSLGLANTGELFF.

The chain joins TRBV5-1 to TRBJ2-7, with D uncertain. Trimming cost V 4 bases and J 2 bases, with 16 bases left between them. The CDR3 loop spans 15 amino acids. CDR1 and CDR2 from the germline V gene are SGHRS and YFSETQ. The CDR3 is CASSAGQFPTYEQYF. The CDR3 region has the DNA TGCGCCAGCAGCGCCGGGCAGTTCCCTACCTACGAGCAGTACTTC.

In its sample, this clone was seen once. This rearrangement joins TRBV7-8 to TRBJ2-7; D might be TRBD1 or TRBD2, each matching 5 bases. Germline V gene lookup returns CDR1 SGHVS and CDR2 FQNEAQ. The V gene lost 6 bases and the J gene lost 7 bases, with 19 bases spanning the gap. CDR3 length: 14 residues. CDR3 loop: CASSPSLGTTEQYF. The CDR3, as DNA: TGTGCCAGCAGTCCCAGCTTAGGGACGACAGAGCAGTACTTC.

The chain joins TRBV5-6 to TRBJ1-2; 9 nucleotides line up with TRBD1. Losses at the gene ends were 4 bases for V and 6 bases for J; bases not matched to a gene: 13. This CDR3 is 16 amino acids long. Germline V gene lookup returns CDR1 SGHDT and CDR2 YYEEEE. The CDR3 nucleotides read TGTGCCAGCAGCACGGCATTAATCGGGACAGGGAATGGCTACACCTTC. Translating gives CASSTALIGTGNGYTF.

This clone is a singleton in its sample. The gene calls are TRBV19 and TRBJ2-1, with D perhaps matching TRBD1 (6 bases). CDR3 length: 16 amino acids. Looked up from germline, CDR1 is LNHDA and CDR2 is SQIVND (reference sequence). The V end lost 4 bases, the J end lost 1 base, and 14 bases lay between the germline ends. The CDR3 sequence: CASSTGTRGSYNEQFF. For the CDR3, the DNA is TGTGCCAGTAGTACAGGGACACGAGGGTCCTACAATGAGCAGTTCTTC.

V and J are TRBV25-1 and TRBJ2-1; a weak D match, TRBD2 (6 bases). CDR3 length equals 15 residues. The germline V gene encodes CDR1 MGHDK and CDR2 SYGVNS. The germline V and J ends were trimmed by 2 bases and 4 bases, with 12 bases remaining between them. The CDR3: CASSELGGIYNEQFF. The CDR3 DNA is TGTGCCAGCAGTGAACTGGGCGGGATATACAATGAGCAGTTCTTC. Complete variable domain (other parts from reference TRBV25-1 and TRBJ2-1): EADIYQTPRYLVIGTGKKITLECSQTMGHDKMYWYQQDPGMELHLIHYSYGVNSTEKGDLSSESTVSRIRTEHFPLTLESARPSHTSQYLCASSELGGIYNEQFFGPGTRLTVL.

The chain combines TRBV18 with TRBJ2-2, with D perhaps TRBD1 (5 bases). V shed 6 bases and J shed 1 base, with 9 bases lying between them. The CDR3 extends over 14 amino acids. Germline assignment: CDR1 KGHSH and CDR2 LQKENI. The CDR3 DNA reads TGTGCCAGCTCCCAGGACATGAACACCGGGGAGCTGTTTTTT. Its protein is CASSQDMNTGELFF.

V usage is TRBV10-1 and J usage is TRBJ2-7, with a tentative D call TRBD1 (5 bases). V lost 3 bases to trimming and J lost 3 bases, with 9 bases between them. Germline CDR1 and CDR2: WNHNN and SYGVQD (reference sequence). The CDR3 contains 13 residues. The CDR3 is CASSDGQGYEQYF. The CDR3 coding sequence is TGCGCCAGCAGTGACGGTCAGGGCTACGAGCAGTACTTC.

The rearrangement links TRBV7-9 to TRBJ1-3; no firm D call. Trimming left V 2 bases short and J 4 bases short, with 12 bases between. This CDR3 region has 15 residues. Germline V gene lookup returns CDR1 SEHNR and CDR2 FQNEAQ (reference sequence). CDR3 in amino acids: CASSLPRNSGNTIYF. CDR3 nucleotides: TGTGCCAGCAGCTTACCTCGTAATTCCGGAAACACCATATATTTT.

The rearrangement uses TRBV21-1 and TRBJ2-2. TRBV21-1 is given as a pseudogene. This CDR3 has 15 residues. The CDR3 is CASSRDLESTGELFF. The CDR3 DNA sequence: TGTGCCAGCAGCCGGGACCTGGAGAGCACCGGGGAGCTGTTTTTT.

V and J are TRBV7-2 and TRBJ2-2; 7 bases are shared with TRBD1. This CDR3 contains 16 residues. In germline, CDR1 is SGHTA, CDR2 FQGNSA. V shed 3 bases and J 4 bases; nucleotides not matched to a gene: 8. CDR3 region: CASSFPTGVRTGELFF. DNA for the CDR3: TGTGCCAGCAGCTTCCCAACAGGGGTCCGCACCGGGGAGCTGTTTTTT.

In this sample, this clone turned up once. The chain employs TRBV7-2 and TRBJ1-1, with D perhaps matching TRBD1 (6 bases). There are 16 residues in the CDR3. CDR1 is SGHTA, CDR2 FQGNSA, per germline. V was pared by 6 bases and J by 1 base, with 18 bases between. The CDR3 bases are TGTGCCAGCAGGCAGTCGGGGGGGCCTCCGAACACTGAAGCTTTCTTT. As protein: CASRQSGGPPNTEAFF.

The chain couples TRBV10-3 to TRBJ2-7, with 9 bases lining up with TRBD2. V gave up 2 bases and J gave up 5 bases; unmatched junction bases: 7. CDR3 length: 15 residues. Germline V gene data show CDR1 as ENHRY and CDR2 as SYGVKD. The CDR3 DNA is TGTGCCATCAGTGAGATGGCGGGAGGGTTCGACGAGCAGTACTTC. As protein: CAISEMAGGFDEQYF.

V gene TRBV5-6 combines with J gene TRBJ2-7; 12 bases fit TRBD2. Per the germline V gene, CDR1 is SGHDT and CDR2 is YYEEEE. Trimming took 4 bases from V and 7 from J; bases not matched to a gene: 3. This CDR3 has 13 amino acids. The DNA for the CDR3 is TGTGCCAGCAGCCCAGGACTAGCGGGGGAGCAGTACTTC. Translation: CASSPGLAGEQYF.

This CDR3 reads CASIRGDTTDTQYF. The CDR3 nucleotides are TGTGCCAGCATACGGGGGGATACCACAGATACGCAGTATTTT. The chain is built from TRBV6-1 and TRBJ2-3; the match to TRBD2 covers 7 bases. CDR1 and CDR2 (germline): MNHNS, SASEGT. Germline trimming cut 7 bases from V and 2 bases from J; bases unmatched to any gene: 6. The CDR3 consists of 14 residues.